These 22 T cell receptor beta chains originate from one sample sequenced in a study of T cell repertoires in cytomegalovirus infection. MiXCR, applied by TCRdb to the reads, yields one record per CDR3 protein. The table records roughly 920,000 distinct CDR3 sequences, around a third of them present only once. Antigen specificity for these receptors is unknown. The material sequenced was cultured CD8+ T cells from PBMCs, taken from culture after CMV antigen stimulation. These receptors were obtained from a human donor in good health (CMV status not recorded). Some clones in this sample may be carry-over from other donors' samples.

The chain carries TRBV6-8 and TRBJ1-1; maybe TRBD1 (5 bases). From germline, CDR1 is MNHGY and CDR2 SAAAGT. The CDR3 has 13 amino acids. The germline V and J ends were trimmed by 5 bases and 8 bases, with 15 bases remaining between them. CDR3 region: CASSQGTCLEAFF. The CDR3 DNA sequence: TGTGCCAGCAGTCAAGGGACGTGCTTGGAAGCTTTCTTT.

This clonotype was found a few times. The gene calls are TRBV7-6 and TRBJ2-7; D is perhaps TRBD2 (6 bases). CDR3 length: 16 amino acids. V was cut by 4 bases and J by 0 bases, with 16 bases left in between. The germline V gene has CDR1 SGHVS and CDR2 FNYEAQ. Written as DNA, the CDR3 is TGTGCCAGCAGCTCCGCCGGGGGTCCAAGCTCCTACGAGCAGTACGTC. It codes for CASSSAGGPSSYEQYV.

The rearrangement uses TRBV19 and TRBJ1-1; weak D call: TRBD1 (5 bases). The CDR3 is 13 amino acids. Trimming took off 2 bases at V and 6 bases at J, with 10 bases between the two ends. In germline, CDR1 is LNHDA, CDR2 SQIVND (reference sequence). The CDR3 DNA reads TGTGCCAGTAGTATAAAGGGGCGCTCTGAAGCTTTCTTT. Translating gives CASSIKGRSEAFF.

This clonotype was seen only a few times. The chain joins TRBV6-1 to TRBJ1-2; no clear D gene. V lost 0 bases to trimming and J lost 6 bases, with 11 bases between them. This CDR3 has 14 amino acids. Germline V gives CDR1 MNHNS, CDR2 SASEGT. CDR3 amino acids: CASSEAQNWDGYTF. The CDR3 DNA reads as TGTGCCAGCAGTGAAGCGCAAAATTGGGATGGCTACACCTTC.

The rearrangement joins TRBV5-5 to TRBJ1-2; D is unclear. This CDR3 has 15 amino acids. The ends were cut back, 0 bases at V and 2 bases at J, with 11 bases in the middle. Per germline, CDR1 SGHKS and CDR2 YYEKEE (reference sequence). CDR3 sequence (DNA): TGTGCCAGCAGCTTGGCCCTGGGAGAAAACTATGGCTACACCTTC. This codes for CASSLALGENYGYTF.

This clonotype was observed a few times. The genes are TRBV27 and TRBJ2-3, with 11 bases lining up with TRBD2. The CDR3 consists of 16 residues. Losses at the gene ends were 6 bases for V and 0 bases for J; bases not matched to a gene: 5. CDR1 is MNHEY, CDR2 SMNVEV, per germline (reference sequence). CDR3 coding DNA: TGTGCCAGCAGACTAGCGGGGGTTTCTAGCACAGATACGCAGTATTTT. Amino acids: CASRLAGVSSTDTQYF.

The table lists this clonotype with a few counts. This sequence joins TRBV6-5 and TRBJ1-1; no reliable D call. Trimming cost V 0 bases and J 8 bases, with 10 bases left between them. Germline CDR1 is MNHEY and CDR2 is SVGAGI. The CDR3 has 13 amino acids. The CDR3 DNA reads TGTGCCAGCAGTTACTCTTTATCCAGGGAAGCTTTCTTT. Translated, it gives CASSYSLSREAFF.

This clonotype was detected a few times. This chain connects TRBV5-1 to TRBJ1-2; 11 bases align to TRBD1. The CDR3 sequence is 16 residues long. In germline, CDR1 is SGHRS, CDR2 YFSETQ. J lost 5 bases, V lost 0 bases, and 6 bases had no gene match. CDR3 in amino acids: CASSLGLDRGPYGYTF. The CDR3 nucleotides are TGCGCCAGCAGCTTGGGCCTGGACAGGGGGCCATATGGCTACACCTTC.

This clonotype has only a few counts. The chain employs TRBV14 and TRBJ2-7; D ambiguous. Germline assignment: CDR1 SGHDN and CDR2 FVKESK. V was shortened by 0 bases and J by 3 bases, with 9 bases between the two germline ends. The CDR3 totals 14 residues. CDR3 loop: CASSQDLSVYEQYF. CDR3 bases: TGTGCCAGCAGCCAAGATTTAAGTGTCTACGAGCAGTACTTC.

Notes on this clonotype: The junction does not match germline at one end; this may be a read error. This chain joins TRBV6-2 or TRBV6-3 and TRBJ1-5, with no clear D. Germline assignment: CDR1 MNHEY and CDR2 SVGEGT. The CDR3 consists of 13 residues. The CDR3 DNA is TGTGCCAGTAGTTGGTTTAGCAATCAGCCCCAGCATTTT. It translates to CASSWFSNQPQHF.

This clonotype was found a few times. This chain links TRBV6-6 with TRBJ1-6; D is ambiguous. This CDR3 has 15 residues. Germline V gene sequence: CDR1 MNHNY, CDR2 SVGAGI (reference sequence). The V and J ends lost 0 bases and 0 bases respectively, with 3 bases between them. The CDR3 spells CASSYSSSYNSPLHF. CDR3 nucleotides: TGTGCCAGCAGTTACTCGAGCTCCTATAATTCACCCCTCCACTTT.

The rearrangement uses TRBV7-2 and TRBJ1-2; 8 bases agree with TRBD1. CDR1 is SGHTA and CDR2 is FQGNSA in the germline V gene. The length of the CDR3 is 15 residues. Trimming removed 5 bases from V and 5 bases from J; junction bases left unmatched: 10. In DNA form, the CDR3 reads TGTGCCAGCAGCGCCATGGACAGGGCAGGATATGGCTACACCTTC. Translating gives CASSAMDRAGYGYTF.

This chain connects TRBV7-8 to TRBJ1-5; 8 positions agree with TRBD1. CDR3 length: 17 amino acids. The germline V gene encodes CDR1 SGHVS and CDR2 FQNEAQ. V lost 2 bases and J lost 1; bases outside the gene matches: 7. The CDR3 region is CASSLPRTGPSNQPQHF. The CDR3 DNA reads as TGTGCCAGCAGCTTACCAAGGACAGGGCCCAGCAATCAGCCCCAGCATTTT.

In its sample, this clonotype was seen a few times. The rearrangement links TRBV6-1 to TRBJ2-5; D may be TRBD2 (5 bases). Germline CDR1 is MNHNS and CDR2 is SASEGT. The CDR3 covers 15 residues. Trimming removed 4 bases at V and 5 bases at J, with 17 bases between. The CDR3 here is CASSGLGAAEETQYF. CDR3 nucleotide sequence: TGTGCCAGCAGTGGGTTAGGAGCGGCCGAGGAGACCCAGTACTTC.

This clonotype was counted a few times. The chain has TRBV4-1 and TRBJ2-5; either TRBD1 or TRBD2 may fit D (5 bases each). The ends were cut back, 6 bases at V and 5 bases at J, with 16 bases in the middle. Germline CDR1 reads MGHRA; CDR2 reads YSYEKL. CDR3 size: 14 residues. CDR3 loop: CASSVSRGGETQYF. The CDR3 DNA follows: TGCGCCAGCAGTGTTTCCCGGGGCGGCGAGACCCAGTACTTC.

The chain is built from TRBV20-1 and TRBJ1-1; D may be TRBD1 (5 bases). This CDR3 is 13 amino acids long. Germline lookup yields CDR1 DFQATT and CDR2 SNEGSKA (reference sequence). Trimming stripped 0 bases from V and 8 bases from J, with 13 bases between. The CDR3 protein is CSARETGGIEAFF. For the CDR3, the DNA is TGCAGTGCTAGAGAAACAGGTGGAATAGAAGCTTTCTTT.

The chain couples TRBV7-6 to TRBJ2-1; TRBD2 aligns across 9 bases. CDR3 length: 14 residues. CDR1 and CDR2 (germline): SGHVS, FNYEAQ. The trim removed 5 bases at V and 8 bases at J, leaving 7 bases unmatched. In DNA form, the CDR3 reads TGTGCCAGCAGCCTTAGCGGGGGTGGTTATGAGCAGTTCTTC. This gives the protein CASSLSGGGYEQFF. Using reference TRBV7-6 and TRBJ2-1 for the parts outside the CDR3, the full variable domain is GAGVSQSPRYKVTKRGQDVALRCDPISGHVSLYWYRQALGQGPEFLTYFNYEAQQDKSGLPNDRFSAERPEGSISTLTIQRTEQRDSAMYRCASSLSGGGYEQFFGPGTRLTVL.

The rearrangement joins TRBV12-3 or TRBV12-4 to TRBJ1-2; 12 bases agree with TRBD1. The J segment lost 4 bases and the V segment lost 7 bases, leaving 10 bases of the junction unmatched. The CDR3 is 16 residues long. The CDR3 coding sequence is TGTGCCAGCACCGACCGGGACAGGGGGCATGGCTATGGCTACACCTTC. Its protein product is CASTDRDRGHGYGYTF.

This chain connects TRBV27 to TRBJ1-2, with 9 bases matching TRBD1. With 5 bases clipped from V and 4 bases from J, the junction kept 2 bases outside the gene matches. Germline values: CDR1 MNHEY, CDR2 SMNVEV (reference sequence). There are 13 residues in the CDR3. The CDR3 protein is CASSGTGIYGYTF. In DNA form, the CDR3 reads TGTGCCAGCAGTGGGACAGGGATCTATGGCTACACCTTC.

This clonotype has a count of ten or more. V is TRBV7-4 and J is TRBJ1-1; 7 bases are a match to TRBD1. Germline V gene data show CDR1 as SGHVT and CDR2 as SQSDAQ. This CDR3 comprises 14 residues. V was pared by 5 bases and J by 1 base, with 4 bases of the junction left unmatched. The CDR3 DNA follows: TGTGCCAGCAGCAAGGGACAGCCGAACACTGAAGCTTTCTTT. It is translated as CASSKGQPNTEAFF.

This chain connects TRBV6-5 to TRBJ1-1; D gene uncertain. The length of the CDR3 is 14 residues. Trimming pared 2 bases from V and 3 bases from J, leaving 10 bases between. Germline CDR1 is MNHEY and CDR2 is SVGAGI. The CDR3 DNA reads TGTGCCAGCAGTTACACTGGGTTTTACACTGAAGCTTTCTTT. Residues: CASSYTGFYTEAFF.

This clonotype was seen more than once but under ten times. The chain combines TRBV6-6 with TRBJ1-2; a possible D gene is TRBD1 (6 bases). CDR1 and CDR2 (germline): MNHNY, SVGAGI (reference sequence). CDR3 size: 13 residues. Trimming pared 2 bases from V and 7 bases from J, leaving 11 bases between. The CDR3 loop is CASSYTRGGGYTF. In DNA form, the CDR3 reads TGTGCCAGCAGTTACACCAGGGGCGGTGGCTACACCTTC.